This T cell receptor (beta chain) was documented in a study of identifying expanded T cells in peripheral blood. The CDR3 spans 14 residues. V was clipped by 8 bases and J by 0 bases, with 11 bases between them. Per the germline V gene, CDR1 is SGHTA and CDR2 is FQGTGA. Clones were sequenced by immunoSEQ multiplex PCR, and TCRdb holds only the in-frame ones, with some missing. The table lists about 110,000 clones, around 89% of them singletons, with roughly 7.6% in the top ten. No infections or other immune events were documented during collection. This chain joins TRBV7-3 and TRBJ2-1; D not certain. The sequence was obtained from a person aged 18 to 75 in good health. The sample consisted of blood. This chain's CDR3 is CASAEATSYNEQFF. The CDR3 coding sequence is TGTGCCAGCGCAGAAGCTACCTCCTACAATGAGCAGTTCTTC. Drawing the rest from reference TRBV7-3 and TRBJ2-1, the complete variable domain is GAGVSQTPSNKVTEKGKYVELRCDPISGHTALYWYRQSLGQGPEFLIYFQGTGAADDSGLPNDRFFAVRPEGSVSTLKIQRTERGDSAVYLCASAEATSYNEQFFGPGTRLTVL.